The T cell receptor (beta chain) under discussion was sequenced for a study of T cells after yellow fever vaccination. TCRdb passed the 5' RACE reads through MiXCR, listing each CDR3 protein once. This repertoire shows around 530,000 distinct CDR3 sequences, less than 20% found once; its top ten account for around 15%. V was clipped by 4 bases and J by 0 bases, with 7 bases between them. CDR3 length equals 14 residues. Germline loops: CDR1 SGHRS, CDR2 YFSETQ. In this sample, this clonotype turned up many times. Sequenced here: PBMCs, sampled roughly 5 days after the first yellow fever vaccination. The chain joins TRBV5-1 to TRBJ2-2; no definite D call. The clonotype was recovered from a man aged 18 to 29 who received the YFV17D yellow fever vaccine. CDR3 region: CASSARANTGELFF. The DNA for the CDR3 is TGCGCCAGCAGCGCTCGGGCGAACACCGGGGAGCTGTTTTTT.